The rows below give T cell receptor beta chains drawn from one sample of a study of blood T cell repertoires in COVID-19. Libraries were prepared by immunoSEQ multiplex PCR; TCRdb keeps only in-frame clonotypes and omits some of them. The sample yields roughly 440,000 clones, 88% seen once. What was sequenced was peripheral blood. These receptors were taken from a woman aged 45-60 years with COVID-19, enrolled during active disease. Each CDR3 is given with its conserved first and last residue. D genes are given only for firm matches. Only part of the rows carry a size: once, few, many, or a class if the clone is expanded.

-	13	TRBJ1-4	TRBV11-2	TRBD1	CASSLTGAEKLFF	TGTGCCAGCAGCCTGACAGGGGCTGAAAAACTGTTTTTT
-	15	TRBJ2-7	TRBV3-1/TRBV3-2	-	CASSPDTGSSYEQYF	TGTGCCAGCAGCCCGGATACGGGAAGCTCCTACGAGCAGTACTTC
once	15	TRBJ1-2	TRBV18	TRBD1	CASSPITGGNYGYTF	TGTGCCAGCTCACCAATAACAGGGGGCAACTATGGCTACACCTTC
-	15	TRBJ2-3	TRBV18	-	CASSARQASPDTQYF	TGTGCCAGCTCGGCTAGACAGGCGTCCCCAGATACGCAGTATTTT
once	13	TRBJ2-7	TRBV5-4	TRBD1	CASGGDRGLRQYF	TGTGCCAGCGGGGGGGACAGGGGGCTCCGGCAGTACTTC
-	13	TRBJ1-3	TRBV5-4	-	CASSLVSGNTIYF	TGTGCCAGCAGCCTAGTCTCTGGAAACACCATATATTTT
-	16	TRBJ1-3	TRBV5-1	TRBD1	CASSLDAWGQGDTIYF	TGCGCCAGCAGCTTGGATGCCTGGGGACAGGGTGACACCATATATTTT
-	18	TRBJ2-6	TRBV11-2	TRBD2	CASSFGGIYSSGANVLTF	TGTGCCAGCAGCTTCGGGGGGATCTACTCCTCTGGGGCCAACGTCCTGACTTTC
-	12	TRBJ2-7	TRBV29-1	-	CSVDSEGYEQYF	TGCAGCGTTGATTCGGAGGGCTACGAGCAGTACTTC
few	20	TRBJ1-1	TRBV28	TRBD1	CASSLCIFGTGGIMNTEAFF	TGTGCCAGCAGTTTATGTATTTTTGGGACAGGGGGGATTATGAACACTGAAGCTTTCTTT
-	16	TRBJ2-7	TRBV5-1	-	CASSLSAGERVYEQYF	TGCGCCAGCAGCTTGTCGGCAGGGGAGCGAGTCTACGAGCAGTACTTC
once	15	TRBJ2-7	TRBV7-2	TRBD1	CASSLGGRGLDEQYF	TGTGCCAGCAGCTTAGGGGGCAGGGGGCTGGACGAGCAGTACTTC
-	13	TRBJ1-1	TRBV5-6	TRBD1	CASSLGTGAEAFF	TGTGCCAGCAGCTTGGGGACAGGCGCTGAAGCTTTCTTT
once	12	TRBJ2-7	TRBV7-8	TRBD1	CASSTGAYEQYF	TGTGCCAGCAGTACAGGGGCGTACGAGCAGTACTTC
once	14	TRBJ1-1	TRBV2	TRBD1	CASRGLQGLNEAFF	TGTGCCAGCAGGGGCCTACAGGGGTTAAATGAAGCTTTCTTT
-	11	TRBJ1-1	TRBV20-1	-	CSARDPGQAFF	TGCAGTGCTAGAGACCCAGGCCAAGCTTTCTTT
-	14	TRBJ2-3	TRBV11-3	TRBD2	CASSSAGGWGTQYF	TGTGCCAGCAGCTCGGCGGGGGGGTGGGGTACGCAGTATTTT
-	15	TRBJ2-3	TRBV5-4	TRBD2	CASSLAKERGGTQYF	TGTGCCAGCAGCTTGGCCAAGGAGCGGGGGGGTACGCAGTATTTT
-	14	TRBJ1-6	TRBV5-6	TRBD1	CASSRDRAGSPLHF	TGTGCCAGCAGCAGAGACAGGGCAGGCTCACCCCTCCACTTT
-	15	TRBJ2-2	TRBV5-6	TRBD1	CASSGGQGHTGELFF	TGTGCCAGCAGCGGGGGACAGGGGCACACCGGGGAGCTGTTTTTT
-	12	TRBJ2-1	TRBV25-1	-	CATQGPYNEQFF	TGTGCCACCCAGGGGCCCTACAATGAGCAGTTCTTC
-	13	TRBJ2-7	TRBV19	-	CASGSRDSYEQYF	TGTGCCAGTGGTTCACGGGACTCCTACGAGCAGTACTTC
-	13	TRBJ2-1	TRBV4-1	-	CASSPQRGQQQFF	TGCGCCAGCAGCCCCCAGCGTGGACAGCAGCAGTTCTTC
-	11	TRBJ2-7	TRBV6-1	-	CASSEYYEQYF	TGTGCCAGCAGTGAATACTACGAGCAGTACTTC
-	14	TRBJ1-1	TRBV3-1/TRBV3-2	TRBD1	CASSRSDRLTEAFF	TGTGCCAGCAGCCGCTCGGACAGGTTGACTGAAGCTTTCTTT
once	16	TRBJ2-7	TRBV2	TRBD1	CASSAWTGGAVGEQYF	TGTGCCAGCAGTGCCTGGACAGGGGGCGCCGTAGGGGAGCAGTACTTC
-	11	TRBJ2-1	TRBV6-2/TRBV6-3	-	CASSRQNEQFF	TGTGCCAGCAGCCGTCAGAATGAGCAGTTCTTC
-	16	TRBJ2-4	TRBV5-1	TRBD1	CASSSIPDRWGNIQYF	TGCGCCAGCAGCTCGATCCCGGACAGGTGGGGAAACATTCAGTACTTC
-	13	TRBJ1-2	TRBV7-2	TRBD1	CASSPRTGDGYTF	TGTGCCAGCAGCCCCCGGACAGGGGACGGCTACACCTTC
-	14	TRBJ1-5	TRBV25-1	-	CASSVGLGNQPQHF	TGTGCCAGCAGTGTGGGGCTCGGAAATCAGCCCCAGCATTTT
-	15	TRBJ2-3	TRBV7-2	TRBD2	CASRKAGEFTDTQYF	TGTGCCAGCAGAAAAGCGGGGGAATTCACAGATACGCAGTATTTT
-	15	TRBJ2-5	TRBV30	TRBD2	CAWKNTRGGLETQYF	TGTGCCTGGAAGAATACGCGGGGGGGCCTAGAGACCCAGTACTTC
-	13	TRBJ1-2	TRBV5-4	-	CASSLEQLYGYTF	TGTGCCAGCAGCTTGGAACAGCTCTATGGCTACACCTTC
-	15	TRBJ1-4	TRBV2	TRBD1	CASSDFTGGNEKLFF	TGTGCCAGCAGTGACTTTACAGGGGGTAATGAAAAACTGTTTTTT
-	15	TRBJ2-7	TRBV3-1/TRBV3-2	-	CASSRTDYGAYEQYF	TGTGCCAGCAGCCGGACGGATTACGGGGCCTACGAGCAGTACTTC
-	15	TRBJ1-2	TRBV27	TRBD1	CASSEGWTGGGGYTF	TGTGCCAGCAGCGAAGGGTGGACAGGCGGCGGGGGCTACACCTTC
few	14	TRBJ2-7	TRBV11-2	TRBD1	CASSLGDSSYEQYF	TGTGCCAGCAGCTTAGGGGACAGCTCCTACGAGCAGTACTTC
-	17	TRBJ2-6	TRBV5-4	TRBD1	CASSLHRGISGANVLTF	TGTGCCAGCAGCTTGCACAGGGGCATATCTGGGGCCAACGTCCTGACTTTC
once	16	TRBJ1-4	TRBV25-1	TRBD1	CASSADRAGGDEKLFF	TGTGCCAGCAGTGCAGACAGGGCGGGTGGGGATGAAAAACTGTTTTTT
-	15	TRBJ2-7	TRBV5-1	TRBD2	CASSLELAGGREQYF	TGCGCCAGCAGCTTGGAGCTAGCGGGGGGACGCGAGCAGTACTTC
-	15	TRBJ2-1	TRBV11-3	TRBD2	CASSATGGPDNEQFF	TGTGCCAGCAGCGCAACGGGGGGGCCGGACAATGAGCAGTTCTTC
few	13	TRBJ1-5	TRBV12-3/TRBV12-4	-	CASRVQGTQPQHF	TGTGCCAGCAGGGTACAGGGTACTCAGCCCCAGCATTTT
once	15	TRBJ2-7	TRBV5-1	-	CASSQTTGMTYEQYF	TGCGCCAGCAGCCAAACCACAGGTATGACCTACGAGCAGTACTTC
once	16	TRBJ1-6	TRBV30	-	CAWNRPTESYNSPLHF	TGTGCCTGGAACCGGCCCACGGAGTCCTATAATTCACCCCTCCACTTT
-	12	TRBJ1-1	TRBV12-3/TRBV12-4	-	CASSRRGTEAFF	TGTGCCAGCAGTCGCAGGGGCACTGAAGCTTTCTTT
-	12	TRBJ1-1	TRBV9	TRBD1	CASSVTGEEAFF	TGTGCCAGCAGCGTGACAGGGGAAGAAGCTTTCTTT
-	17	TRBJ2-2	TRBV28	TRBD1	CASSLWGQGLDTGELFF	TGTGCCAGCAGTTTATGGGGACAGGGTTTGGACACCGGGGAGCTGTTTTTT